This T cell receptor beta chain emerged from a study of shared clonotypes between healthy human individuals. Repertoires were generated with immunoSEQ multiplex PCR, while TCRdb's copy carries only in-frame clones and drops some. The data hold about 380,000 clones, with approximately 96% observed a single time. CCR7-negative CD45RA+ TemRA cells were pooled with CD45RO+ cells for CD8 memory. The clonotype was recovered from a man aged 30 to 39 in good health. The sample consisted of memory CD8+ T cells sorted from blood. Subset defined: CD45RO+ cells pooled with CCR7-negative TemRA cells.

In nucleotides, the CDR3 is TGTGCCAGCAGCTTGGAAGGCGGACTGAACACTGAAGCTTTCTTT. Protein: CASSLEGGLNTEAFF. V usage is TRBV5-6 and J usage is TRBJ1-1; no definite D call. Trimming took off 0 bases at V and 0 bases at J, with 9 bases between the two ends. The CDR3 loop spans 15 amino acids. Per germline, CDR1 SGHDT and CDR2 YYEEEE.